This T cell receptor (beta chain) was profiled in a study of blood T cell repertoires in COVID-19. The overall study: Whether acute or convalescent, the COVID-19 samples came from the United States, Italy and Spain.

The V gene's germline CDR1 is SGHKS and CDR2 YYEKEE (reference sequence). Germline trimming cut 1 base from V and 4 bases from J; bases unmatched to any gene: 9. The length of the CDR3 is 17 residues. In the authors' workflow: Reference gene primer amplification in the assay estimated nucleated cell counts. TCRdb's table, derived via immunoSEQ multiplex PCR, lists solely in-frame clones and lacks some. The V and J calls and the clone size are those of that table, but D and trimming were determined from the DNA. Of approximately 200,000 clones in the sample, 88% were seen once. The clonotype was recovered from a man between 65 and 85 years old with acute or convalescent COVID-19. Sequencing was carried out using peripheral blood. V usage is TRBV5-5 and J usage is TRBJ2-3, with 10 bases aligning to TRBD2. The CDR3 DNA is TGTGCCAGCAGCTTGATTCTAGCGGGAGCGGGTCCAGATACGCAGTATTTT. Protein: CASSLILAGAGPDTQYF.